This record concerns one T cell receptor (beta chain) sequence. Its specificity is unknown. This record comes from a study of STAT3 mutations in large granular lymphocyte leukemia. Study details: Canonical activating STAT3 mutations were detected in roughly half of the longitudinally sequenced T-LGLL patients. General study results and limits: After therapy, about 35% of the 18 patients switched clonotypes, all new clones STAT3 wild type. Clonal expansion was inferred from other time points because no sample existed at each clone's first appearance. Every T-cell large granular lymphocyte leukemia patient had at least one immunodominant TCR beta clonotype.

Clones were sequenced by immunoSEQ multiplex PCR, and TCRdb holds only the in-frame ones, with some missing. The sample carries about 1,000 clones, about 34% recorded once. V lost 2 bases and J 5 bases, leaving 13 bases between the germline ends. CDR1 is MNHNS, CDR2 SASEGT, per germline. CDR3 length: 15 amino acids. The receptor was derived from a human donor with T large granular lymphocyte leukemia. Some clones in this sample may be carry-over from other donors' samples. The rearrangement links TRBV6-1 to TRBJ1-5; perhaps TRBD1 as D (5 bases). What was sequenced was PBMCs. CDR3 protein: CASSEWAGRDQPQHF. The DNA for the CDR3 is TGTGCCAGCAGTGAATGGGCAGGGCGGGATCAGCCCCAGCATTTT.